This T cell receptor (beta chain) was obtained from a study of T cells in Graves' hyperthyroidism and ophthalmopathy. This clonotype was detected many times. Germline lookup yields CDR1 MNHNY and CDR2 SVGAGI (reference sequence). Deletions cut 6 bases from V and 5 bases from J, with 16 bases between. The CDR3 has 14 residues. RNA transcripts provided the source from which TCR beta CDR3 regions were amplified. Using the HTBI primer set, a first-round RT-PCR was run on the TCR CDR3. From the multiplex PCR reads, TCRdb called clonotypes with MiXCR, one entry per CDR3 protein. The sample lists under 40,000 distinct CDR3 sequences, approximately 52% occurring once.

The chain couples TRBV6-6 to TRBJ2-5; possibly TRBD1 for D (5 bases). The sequenced material came from blood. This sequence originates from a woman in her thirties or forties with Graves' ophthalmopathy. The CDR3 nucleotides are TGTGCCAGCAGCCCCCGTAGACCAGGGGAGACCCAGTACTTC. It encodes CASSPRRPGETQYF.